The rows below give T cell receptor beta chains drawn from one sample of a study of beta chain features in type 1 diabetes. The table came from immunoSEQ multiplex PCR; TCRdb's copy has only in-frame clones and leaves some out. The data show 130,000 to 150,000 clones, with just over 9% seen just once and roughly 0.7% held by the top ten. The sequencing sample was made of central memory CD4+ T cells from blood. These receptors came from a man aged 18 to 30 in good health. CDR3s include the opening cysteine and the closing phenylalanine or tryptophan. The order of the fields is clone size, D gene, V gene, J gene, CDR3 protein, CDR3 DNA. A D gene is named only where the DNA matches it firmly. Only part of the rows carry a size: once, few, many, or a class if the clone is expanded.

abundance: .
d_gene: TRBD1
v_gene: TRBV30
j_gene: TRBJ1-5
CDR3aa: CAWSRDRADQPQHF
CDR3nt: TGTGCCTGGAGTCGGGACAGGGCAGATCAGCCCCAGCATTTT

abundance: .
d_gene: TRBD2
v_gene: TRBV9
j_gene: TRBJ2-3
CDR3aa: CASSAGGGGDTQYF
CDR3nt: TGTGCCAGCAGCGCGGGAGGGGGGGGAGATACGCAGTATTTT

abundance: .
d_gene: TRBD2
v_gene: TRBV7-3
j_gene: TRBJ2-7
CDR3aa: CASSLSSGGLYEQYF
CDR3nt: TGTGCCAGCAGCTTATCTAGCGGGGGGTTGTACGAGCAGTACTTC

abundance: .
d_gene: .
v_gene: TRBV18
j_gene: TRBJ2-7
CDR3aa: CASSSRQSYEQYF
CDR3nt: TGTGCCAGCTCATCACGACAGTCGTACGAGCAGTACTTC

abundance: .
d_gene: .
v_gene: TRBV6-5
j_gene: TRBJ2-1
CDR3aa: CASSSHYEQFF
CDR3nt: TGTGCCAGCAGTTCTCACTATGAGCAGTTCTTC

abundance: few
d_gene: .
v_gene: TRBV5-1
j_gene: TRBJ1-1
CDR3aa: CASSLVGITEAFF
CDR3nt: TGCGCCAGCAGCTTGGTCGGGATAACTGAAGCTTTCTTT

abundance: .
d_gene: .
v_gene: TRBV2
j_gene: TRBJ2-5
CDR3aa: CASSDGVTETQYF
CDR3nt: TGTGCCAGCAGTGACGGGGTTACAGAGACCCAGTACTTC

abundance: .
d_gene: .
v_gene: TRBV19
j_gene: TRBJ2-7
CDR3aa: CASSITRNSYEQYF
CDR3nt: TGTGCCAGTAGTATTACTAGGAACTCCTACGAGCAGTACTTC

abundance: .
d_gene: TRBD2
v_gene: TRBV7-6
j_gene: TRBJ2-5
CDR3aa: CASSLPGGGETQYF
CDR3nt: TGTGCCAGCAGCTTACCGGGCGGGGGAGAGACCCAGTACTTC

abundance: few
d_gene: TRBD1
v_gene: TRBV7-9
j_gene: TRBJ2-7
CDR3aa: CASSQSLNRGRINEQYF
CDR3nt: TGTGCCAGCAGCCAATCCCTTAACAGGGGGCGAATAAACGAGCAGTACTTC

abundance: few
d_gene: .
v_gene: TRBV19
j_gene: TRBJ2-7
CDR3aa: CASSATLGGEQYF
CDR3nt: TGTGCCAGTAGTGCGACCTTAGGGGGCGAGCAGTACTTC

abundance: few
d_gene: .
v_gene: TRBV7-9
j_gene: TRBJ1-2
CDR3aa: CASSLAGGGPTANYGYTF
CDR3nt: TGTGCCAGCAGCCTAGCGGGAGGAGGGCCGACTGCTAACTATGGCTACACCTTC

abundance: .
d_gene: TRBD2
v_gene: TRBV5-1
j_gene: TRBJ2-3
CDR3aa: CASSLKGLAIDTQYF
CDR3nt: TGCGCCAGCAGCTTGAAAGGACTAGCGATAGATACGCAGTATTTT

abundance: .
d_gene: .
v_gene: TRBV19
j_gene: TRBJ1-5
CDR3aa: CASSMGGGGRQPQHF
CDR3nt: TGTGCCAGTAGTATGGGTGGGGGAGGTCGTCAGCCCCAGCATTTT

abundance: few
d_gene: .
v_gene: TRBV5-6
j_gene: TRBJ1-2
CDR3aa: CASSLTATVYGYTF
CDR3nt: TGTGCCAGCAGCTTGACAGCTACTGTCTATGGCTACACCTTC

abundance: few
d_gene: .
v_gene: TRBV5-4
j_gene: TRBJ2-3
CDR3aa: CASSFRGTDTQYF
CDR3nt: TGTGCCAGCAGCTTCAGGGGCACAGATACGCAGTATTTT

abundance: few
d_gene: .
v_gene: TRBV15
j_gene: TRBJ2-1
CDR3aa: CATSLQGSYNEQFF
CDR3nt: TGTGCCACCAGCCTCCAGGGTTCTTACAATGAGCAGTTCTTC

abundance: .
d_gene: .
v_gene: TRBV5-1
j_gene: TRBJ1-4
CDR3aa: CASSPGGGESEKLFF
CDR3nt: TGCGCCAGCAGCCCCGGAGGCGGGGAGAGTGAAAAACTGTTTTTT

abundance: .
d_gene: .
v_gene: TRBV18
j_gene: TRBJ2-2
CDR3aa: CASSPSGQTGELFF
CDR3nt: TGTGCCAGCTCACCTTCCGGACAGACCGGGGAGCTGTTTTTT

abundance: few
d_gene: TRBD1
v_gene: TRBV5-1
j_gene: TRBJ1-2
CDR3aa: CASSLAGQGGLLGYTF
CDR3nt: TGCGCCAGCAGCTTGGCCGGACAGGGCGGACTACTCGGCTACACCTTC

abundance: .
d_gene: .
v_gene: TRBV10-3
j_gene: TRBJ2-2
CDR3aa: CAPKTRLPTGELFF
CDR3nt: TGTGCCCCAAAAACGAGGCTCCCGACCGGGGAGCTGTTTTTT

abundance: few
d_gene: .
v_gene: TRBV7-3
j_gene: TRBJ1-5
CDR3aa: CASSLRRPPEIDSNQPQHF
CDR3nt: TGTGCCAGCAGCTTAAGGCGGCCCCCTGAGATCGATAGCAATCAGCCCCAGCATTTT

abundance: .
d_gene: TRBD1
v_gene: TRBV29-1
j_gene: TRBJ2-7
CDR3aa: CSGRDRFSYEQYF
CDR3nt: TGCAGCGGCCGGGACAGGTTCTCCTACGAGCAGTACTTC

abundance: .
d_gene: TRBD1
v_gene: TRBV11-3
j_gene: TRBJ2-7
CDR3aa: CASSFGTDEQYF
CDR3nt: TGTGCCAGCAGCTTTGGGACAGACGAGCAGTACTTC

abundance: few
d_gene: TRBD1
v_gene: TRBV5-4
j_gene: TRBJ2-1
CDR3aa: CASTPGQGNEQFF
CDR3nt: TGTGCCAGCACCCCGGGACAGGGGAATGAGCAGTTCTTC

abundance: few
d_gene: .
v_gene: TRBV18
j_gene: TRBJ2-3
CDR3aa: CASSQSEPTGVAQYF
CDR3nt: TGTGCCAGCTCGCAGAGCGAGCCGACGGGGGTGGCGCAGTATTTT

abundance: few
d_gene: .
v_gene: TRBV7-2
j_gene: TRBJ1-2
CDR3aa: CASSFDRQYGYTF
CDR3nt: TGTGCCAGCAGCTTCGACAGACAATATGGCTACACCTTC

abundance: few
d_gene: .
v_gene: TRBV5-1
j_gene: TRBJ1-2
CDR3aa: CASSLPGVGGYTF
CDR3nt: TGCGCCAGCAGCTTACCGGGGGTGGGAGGCTACACCTTC

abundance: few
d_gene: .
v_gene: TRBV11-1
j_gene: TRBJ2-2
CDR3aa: CASSFSETGELFF
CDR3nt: TGTGCCAGCAGCTTCTCCGAGACCGGGGAGCTGTTTTTT

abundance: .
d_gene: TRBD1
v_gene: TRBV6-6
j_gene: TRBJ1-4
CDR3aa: CASIQRGQHNEKLFF
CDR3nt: TGTGCCAGCATCCAAAGGGGACAGCATAATGAAAAACTGTTTTTT

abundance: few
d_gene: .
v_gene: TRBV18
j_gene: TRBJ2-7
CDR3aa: CASSPGGNYEQYF
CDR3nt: TGTGCCAGCTCACCCGGGGGTAACTACGAGCAGTACTTC

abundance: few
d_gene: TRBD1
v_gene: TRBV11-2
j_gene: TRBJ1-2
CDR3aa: CASRTGDANYGYTF
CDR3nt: TGTGCCAGCCGAACAGGGGATGCTAACTATGGCTACACCTTC